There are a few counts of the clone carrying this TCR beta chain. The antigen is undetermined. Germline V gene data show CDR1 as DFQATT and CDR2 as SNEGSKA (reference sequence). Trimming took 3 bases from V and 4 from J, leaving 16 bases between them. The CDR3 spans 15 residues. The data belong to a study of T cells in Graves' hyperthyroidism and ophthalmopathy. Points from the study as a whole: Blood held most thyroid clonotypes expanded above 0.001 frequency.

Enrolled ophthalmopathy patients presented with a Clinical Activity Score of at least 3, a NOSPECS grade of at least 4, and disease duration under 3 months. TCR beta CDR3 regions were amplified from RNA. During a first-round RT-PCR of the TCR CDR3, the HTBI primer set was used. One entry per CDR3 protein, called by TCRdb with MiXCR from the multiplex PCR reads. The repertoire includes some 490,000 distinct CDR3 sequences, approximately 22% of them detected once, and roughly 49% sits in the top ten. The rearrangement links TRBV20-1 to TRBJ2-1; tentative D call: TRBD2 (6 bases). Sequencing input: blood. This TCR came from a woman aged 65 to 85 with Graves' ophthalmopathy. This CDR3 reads CSARGGSDLYNEQFF. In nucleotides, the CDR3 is TGCAGTGCTAGGGGGGGATCGGACTTATACAATGAGCAGTTCTTC.